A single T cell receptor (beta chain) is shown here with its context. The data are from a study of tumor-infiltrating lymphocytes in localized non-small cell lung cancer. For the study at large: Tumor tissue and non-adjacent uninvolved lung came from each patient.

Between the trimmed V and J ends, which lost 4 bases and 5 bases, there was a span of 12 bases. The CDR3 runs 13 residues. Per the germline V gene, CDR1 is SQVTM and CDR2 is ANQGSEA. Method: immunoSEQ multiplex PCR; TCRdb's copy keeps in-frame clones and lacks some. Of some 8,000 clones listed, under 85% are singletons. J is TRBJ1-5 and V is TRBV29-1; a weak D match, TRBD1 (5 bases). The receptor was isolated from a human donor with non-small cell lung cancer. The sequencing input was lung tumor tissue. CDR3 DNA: TGCAGCGTTGTGGGCGGGGGGGATCAGCCCCAGCATTTT. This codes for CSVVGGGDQPQHF.